This T cell receptor beta chain was identified in a study of spatial heterogeneity in lung cancer. For the study at large: Raw reads showed each unique TCR and UMI combination turning up more than ten times on average. Findings of the study overall: For expanded intratumoral alpha and beta TCRs, counts tracked tumor mutation counts.

Relative to its sample, this clonotype is medium-sized. Its antigen is not known. Noted time point: sample taken at primary tumor resection. Around 68 TRACERx patients with early, untreated non-small cell lung cancer donated samples. The germline CDR1 and CDR2 sequences are SGHDN and FVKESK. The CDR3 covers 14 residues. V was trimmed by 1 base and J by 9 bases, leaving 13 bases between them. Each CDR3 protein is one row after TCRdb ran MiXCR on the 5' RACE reads. Of 3,000 or so distinct CDR3 sequences listed, about 6% are singletons. The receptor was derived from a male donor with early-stage non-small cell lung cancer. The chain uses TRBV14 and TRBJ1-5; D is uncertain. This sample comprised lung tumor tissue, obtained at surgery. The DNA for the CDR3 is TGTGCCAGCAGCCAAGCTAGTTCCCCCGGGCCCCAGCATTTT. Its translation: CASSQASSPGPQHF.